A few counts support the clone carrying this T cell receptor (beta chain). RNA extraction was followed by reverse transcription into cDNA, which acted as the sequencing template. Sequencing used immunoSEQ multiplex PCR; TCRdb keeps in-frame clones, though not all of them. The sample holds about 200,000 clones; 60% to 70% are singletons and the top ten take roughly 3.3%. Germline-derived CDR1 and CDR2 are LGHNA and YNFKEQ. Between the trimmed V and J ends, which lost 1 base and 2 bases, there was a span of 9 bases. CDR3 length: 15 amino acids. The treatment denotes: oral pan-JAK inhibitor, 5-10 mg twice daily. Peripheral blood, together with lesional scalp punch biopsies, was collected from alopecia areata patients. Using a FACSAria, the CD4+ and CD8+ T cells were sorted from the PBMCs. This sample stems from a study of CD8+ T cells in alopecia areata. Study at large: Tofacitinib therapy took 6 to 18 months; 6 months off drug came after.

The sample in question was CD4+ T cells sorted from blood, obtained at week 4, from a patient treated with tofacitinib. The sequence derives from a human donor with alopecia areata. The chain is built from TRBV4-2 and TRBJ1-5, with D unresolved. CDR3 amino acids: CASSQGEGRNQPQHF. The CDR3 nucleotides read TGTGCCAGCAGCCAAGGGGAAGGGCGCAATCAGCCCCAGCATTTT.